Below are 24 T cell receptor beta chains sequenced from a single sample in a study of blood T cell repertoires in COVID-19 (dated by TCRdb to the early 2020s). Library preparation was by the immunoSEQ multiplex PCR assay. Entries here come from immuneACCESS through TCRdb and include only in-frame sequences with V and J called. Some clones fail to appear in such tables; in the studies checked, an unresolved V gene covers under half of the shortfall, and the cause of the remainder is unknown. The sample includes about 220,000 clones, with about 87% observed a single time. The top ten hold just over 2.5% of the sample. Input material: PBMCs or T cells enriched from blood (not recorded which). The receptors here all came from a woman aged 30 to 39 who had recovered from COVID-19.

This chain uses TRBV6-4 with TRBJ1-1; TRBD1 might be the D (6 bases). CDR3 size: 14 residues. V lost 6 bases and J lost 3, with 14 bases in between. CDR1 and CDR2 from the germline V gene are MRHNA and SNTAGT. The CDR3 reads CASRNRVADTEAFF. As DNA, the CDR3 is TGTGCCAGCAGAAACAGGGTGGCGGACACTGAAGCTTTCTTT.

The CDR3 here is CASSLNGGAGGALDTQYF. In nucleotides, the CDR3 is TGTGCCAGCAGCTTGAACGGTGGTGCGGGGGGGGCCCTGGATACGCAGTATTTT. J is TRBJ2-3 and V is TRBV7-8, with 9 bases lining up with TRBD2. CDR3 length: 18 amino acids. In germline, CDR1 is SGHVS, CDR2 FQNEAQ. Germline trimming cut 3 bases from V and 6 bases from J; bases unmatched to any gene: 16. The full variable domain, its missing parts supplied by reference TRBV7-8 and TRBJ2-3, is GAGVSQSPRYKVAKRGQDVALRCDPISGHVSLFWYQQALGQGPEFLTYFQNEAQLDKSGLPSDRFFAERPEGSVSTLKIQRTQQEDSAVYLCASSLNGGAGGALDTQYFGPGTRLTVL.

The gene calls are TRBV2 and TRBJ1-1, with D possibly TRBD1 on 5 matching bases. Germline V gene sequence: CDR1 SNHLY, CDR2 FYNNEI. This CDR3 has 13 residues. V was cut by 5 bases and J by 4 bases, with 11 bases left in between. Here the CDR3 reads CASSPDSFTEAFF. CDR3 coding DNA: TGTGCCAGCAGTCCTGACAGTTTCACTGAAGCTTTCTTT.

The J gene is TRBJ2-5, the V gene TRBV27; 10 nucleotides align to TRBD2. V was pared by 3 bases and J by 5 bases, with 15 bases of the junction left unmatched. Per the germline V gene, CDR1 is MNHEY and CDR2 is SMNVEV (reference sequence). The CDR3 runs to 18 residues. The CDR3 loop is CASSLAPPPLAGSETQYF. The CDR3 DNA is TGTGCCAGCAGTTTGGCTCCTCCCCCACTAGCGGGGTCGGAGACCCAGTACTTC.

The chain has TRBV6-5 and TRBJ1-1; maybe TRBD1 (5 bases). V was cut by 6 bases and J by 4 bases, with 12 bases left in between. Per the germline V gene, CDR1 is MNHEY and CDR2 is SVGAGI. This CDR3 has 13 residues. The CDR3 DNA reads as TGTGCCAGCAGAGCAGGGTTCGGCACTGAAGCTTTCTTT. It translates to CASRAGFGTEAFF.

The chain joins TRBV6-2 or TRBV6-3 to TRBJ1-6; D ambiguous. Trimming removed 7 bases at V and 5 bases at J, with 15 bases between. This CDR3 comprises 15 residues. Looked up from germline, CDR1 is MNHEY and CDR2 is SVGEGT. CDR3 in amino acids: CASTPTRQDNSPLHF. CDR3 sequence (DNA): TGTGCCAGCACCCCGACAAGACAAGATAATTCACCCCTCCACTTT.

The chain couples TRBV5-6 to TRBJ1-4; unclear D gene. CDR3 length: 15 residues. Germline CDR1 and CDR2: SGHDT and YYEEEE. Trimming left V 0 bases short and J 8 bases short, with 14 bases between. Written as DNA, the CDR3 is TGTGCCAGCAGCTTGGACGGCGGGGAAAGCGAAAAACTGTTTTTT. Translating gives CASSLDGGESEKLFF.

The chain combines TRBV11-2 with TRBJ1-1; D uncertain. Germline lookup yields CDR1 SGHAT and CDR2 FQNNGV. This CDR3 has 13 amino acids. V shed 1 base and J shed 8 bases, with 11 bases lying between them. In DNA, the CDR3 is TGTGCCAGCAGCTTAGGGCGGATTTACGAAGCTTTCTTT. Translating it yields CASSLGRIYEAFF.

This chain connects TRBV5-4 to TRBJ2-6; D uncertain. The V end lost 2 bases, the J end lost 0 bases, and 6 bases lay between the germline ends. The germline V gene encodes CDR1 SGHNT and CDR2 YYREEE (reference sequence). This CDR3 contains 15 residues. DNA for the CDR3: TGTGCCAGCAGCTTCGGAGTCTCTGGGGCCAACGTCCTGACTTTC. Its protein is CASSFGVSGANVLTF.

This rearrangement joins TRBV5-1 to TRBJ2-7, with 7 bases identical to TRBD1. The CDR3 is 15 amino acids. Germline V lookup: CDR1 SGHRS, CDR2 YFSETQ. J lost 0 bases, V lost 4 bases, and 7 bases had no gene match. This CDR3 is CASSDGTASSYEQYF. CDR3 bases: TGCGCCAGCAGCGACGGGACAGCGAGCTCCTACGAGCAGTACTTC.

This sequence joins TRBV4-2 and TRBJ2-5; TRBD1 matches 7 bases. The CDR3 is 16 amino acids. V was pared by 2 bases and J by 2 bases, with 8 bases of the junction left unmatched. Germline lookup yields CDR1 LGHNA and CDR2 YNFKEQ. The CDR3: CASSQRGPGQQETQYF. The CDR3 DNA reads TGTGCCAGCAGCCAAAGGGGTCCGGGACAGCAAGAGACCCAGTACTTC.

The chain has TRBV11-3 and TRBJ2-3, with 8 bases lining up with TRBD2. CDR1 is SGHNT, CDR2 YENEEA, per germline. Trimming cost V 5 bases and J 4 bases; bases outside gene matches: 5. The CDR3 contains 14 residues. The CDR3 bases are TGTGCCAGCAGCCTCACTAGCGGTGCAGATACGCAGTATTTT. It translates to CASSLTSGADTQYF. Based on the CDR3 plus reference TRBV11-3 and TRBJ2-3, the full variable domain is EAGVVQSPRYKIIEKKQPVAFWCNPISGHNTLYWYLQNLGQGPELLIRYENEEAVDDSQLPKDRFSAERLKGVDSTLKIQPAELGDSAVYLCASSLTSGADTQYFGPGTRLTVL.

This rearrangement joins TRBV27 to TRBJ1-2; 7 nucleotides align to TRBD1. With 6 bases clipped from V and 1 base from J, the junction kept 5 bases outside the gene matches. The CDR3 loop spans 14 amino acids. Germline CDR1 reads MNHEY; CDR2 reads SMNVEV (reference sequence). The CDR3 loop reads CASRGQTNNYGYTF. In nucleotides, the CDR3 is TGTGCCAGCAGGGGACAGACGAATAACTATGGCTACACCTTC.

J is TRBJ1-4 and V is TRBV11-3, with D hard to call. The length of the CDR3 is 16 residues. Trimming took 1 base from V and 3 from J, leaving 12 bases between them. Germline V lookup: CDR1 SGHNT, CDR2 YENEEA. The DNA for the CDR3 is TGTGCCAGCAGCTTAGGACCCCCCGGGGCTAATGAAAAACTGTTTTTT. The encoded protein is CASSLGPPGANEKLFF.

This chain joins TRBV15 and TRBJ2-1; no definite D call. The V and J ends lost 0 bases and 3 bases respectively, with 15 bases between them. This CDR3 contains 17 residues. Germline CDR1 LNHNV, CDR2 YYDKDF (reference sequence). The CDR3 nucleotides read TGTGCCACCAGCAGAGATCTGTACGAGGCGTACTACAATGAGCAGTTCTTC. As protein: CATSRDLYEAYYNEQFF.

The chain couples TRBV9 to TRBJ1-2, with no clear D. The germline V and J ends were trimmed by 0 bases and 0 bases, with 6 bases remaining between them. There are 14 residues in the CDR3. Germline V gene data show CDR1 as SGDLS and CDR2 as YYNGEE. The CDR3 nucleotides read TGTGCCAGCAGCGTAGACAGACCTAACTATGGCTACACCTTC. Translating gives CASSVDRPNYGYTF.

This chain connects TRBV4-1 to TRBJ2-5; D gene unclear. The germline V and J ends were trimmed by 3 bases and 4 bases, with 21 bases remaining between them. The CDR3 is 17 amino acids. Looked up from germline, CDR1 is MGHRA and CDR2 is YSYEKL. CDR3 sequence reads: CASSHYLRPTRRETQYF. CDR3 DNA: TGCGCCAGCAGCCACTATCTCCGGCCCACGCGGCGAGAGACCCAGTACTTC.

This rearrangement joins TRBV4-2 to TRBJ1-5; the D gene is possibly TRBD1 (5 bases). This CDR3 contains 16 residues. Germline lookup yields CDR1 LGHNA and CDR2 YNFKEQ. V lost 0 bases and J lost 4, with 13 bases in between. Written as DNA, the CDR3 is TGTGCCAGCAGCCAAGATCCCCAGGGATGGAATCAGCCCCAGCATTTT. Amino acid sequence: CASSQDPQGWNQPQHF.

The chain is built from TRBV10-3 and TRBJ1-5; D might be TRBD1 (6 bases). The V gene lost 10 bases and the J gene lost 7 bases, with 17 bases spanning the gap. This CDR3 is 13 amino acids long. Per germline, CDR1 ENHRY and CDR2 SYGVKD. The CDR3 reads CATKGVFGQPQHF. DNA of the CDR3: TGTGCCACCAAGGGGGTCTTCGGACAGCCCCAGCATTTT.

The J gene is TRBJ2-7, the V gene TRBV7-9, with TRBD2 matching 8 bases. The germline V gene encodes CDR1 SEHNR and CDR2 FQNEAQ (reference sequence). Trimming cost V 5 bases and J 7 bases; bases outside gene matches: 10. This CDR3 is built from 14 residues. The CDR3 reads CASSLGGALEEQYF. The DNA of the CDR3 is TGTGCCAGCAGCCTCGGGGGGGCCCTTGAAGAGCAGTACTTC.

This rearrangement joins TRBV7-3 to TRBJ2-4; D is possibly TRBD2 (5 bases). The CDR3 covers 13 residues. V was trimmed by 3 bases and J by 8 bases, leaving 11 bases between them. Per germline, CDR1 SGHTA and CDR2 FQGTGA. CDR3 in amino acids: CASSFLFGDIQYF. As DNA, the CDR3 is TGTGCCAGCAGCTTCCTATTCGGGGACATTCAGTACTTC.

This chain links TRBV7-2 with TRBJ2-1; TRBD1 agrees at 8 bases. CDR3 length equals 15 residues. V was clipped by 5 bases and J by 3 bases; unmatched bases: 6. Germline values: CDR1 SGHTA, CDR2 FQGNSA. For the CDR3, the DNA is TGTGCCAGCAGCCTAGGGACAGGACACTACAATGAGCAGTTCTTC. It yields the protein CASSLGTGHYNEQFF.

The CDR3 nucleotides read TGCGCCAGCAGCCAAGATTGGGCAGGTCTTAATGAAAAACTGTTTTTT. Encoded protein: CASSQDWAGLNEKLFF. V and J are TRBV4-3 and TRBJ1-4, with unresolved D. Trimming shortened V by 0 bases and J by 4 bases, and 12 bases separated the two germline ends. The CDR3 has 16 amino acids. In germline, CDR1 is LGHNA, CDR2 YSLEER.

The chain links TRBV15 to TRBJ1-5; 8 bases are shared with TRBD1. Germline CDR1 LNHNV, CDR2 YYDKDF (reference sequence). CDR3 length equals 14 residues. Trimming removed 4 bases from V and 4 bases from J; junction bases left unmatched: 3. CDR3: CATSTYRGNQPQHF. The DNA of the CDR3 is TGTGCCACCAGCACTTACAGGGGGAATCAGCCCCAGCATTTT.